Listed below are T cell receptor beta chains from one sample, sequenced in a study of neoadjuvant anti-PD-1 for oral cavity cancer. Repertoires were generated with immunoSEQ multiplex PCR, while TCRdb's copy carries only in-frame clones and drops some. The top ten hold 2.5% to 3% of the sample, which has tens of thousands of clones, approximately 80% seen once. The material was PBMCs, obtained before nivolumab (anti-PD-1) treatment. Source of these receptors: a person aged 35-79 years with oral cavity squamous cell carcinoma. CDR3s include the opening cysteine and the closing phenylalanine or tryptophan. A D gene is named only where the DNA matches it firmly. Clone size appears in some rows only: once, few, many, or a class for an expanded clone.

.	TRBJ2-2	TRBV30	.	TGTGCCTGGAGTGTACGTAGGCCACCCACCGGGGAGCTGTTTTTT	CAWSVRRPPTGELFF
.	TRBJ2-1	TRBV2	.	TGTGCCAGCAGTGGCGGAGGGCTGACCTACAATGAGCAGTTCTTC	CASSGGGLTYNEQFF
.	TRBJ1-2	TRBV15	.	TGTGCCACCAGCAGAGATCGTGAATTCTATACCTTC	CATSRDREFYTF
.	TRBJ2-3	TRBV19	.	TGTGCCAGTAGTCCAGGGCTGGGAAGCACAGATACGCAGTATTTT	CASSPGLGSTDTQYF
.	TRBJ2-7	TRBV19	.	TGTGCCAGTAGTATGGCCCTGGGGGGCTCCTACGAGCAGTACTTC	CASSMALGGSYEQYF
.	TRBJ2-1	TRBV28	.	TGTGCCAGCAGACTAGCCTCCAGGGAGCAGTTCTTC	CASRLASREQFF
.	TRBJ2-1	TRBV27	few	TGTGCCAGCAGTTTAACAGTAGCACCTTACAATGAGCAGTTCTTC	CASSLTVAPYNEQFF
TRBD2	TRBJ2-3	TRBV5-4	.	TGTGCCAGCAGCTTAAGTGGGAGGGCGGGAGATACGCAGTATTTT	CASSLSGRAGDTQYF
.	TRBJ2-3	TRBV7-8	.	TGTGCCAGCACCTACACTGAAGGGGGCACAGATACGCAGTATTTT	CASTYTEGGTDTQYF
.	TRBJ2-7	TRBV30	.	TGTGCCTGCCTGGGGGAGGATACCCCCCGGCGCTTC	CACLGEDTPRRF
.	TRBJ2-7	TRBV29-1	.	TGCAGCGCCCGGGACTCATCCTACGAGCAGTACTTC	CSARDSSYEQYF
TRBD1	TRBJ2-7	TRBV11-3	.	TGTGCCAGCAGCCTACAACTAGCCCGACAGGGGGTGTCCTACGAGCAGTACTTC	CASSLQLARQGVSYEQYF
.	TRBJ1-5	TRBV2	.	TGTGCCAGCAAAGAGCAGATTAGCAATCAGCCCCAGCATTTT	CASKEQISNQPQHF
.	TRBJ1-6	TRBV6-5	.	TGTGCCAGCAGTCTCCGGGGCCCTAATTCACCCCTCCACTTT	CASSLRGPNSPLHF
TRBD1	TRBJ1-5	TRBV6-5	.	TGTGCCAGCAGTACAGGGGCTAATCAGCCCCAGCATTTT	CASSTGANQPQHF
TRBD2	TRBJ2-1	TRBV5-8	.	TGTGCCAGCAGCTTAGGGACTAGCGGGAGTGATGAGCAGTTCTTC	CASSLGTSGSDEQFF
.	TRBJ2-6	TRBV30	.	TGTGCCTGGAAGGGGGGCTACTACTCTGGGGCCAACGTCCTGACTTTC	CAWKGGYYSGANVLTF
.	TRBJ1-5	TRBV19	.	TGTGCCAGTAAGTCGGTGCAGGCTCTCAATCAGCCCCAGCATTTT	CASKSVQALNQPQHF
.	TRBJ2-2	TRBV6-1	.	TGTGCCAGCAGGCACATGACCGGGGAGCTGTTTTTT	CASRHMTGELFF
TRBD1	TRBJ2-1	TRBV4-1	.	TGCGCCAGCAGCCAGATAGGACAGGTCTATGAGCAGTTCTTC	CASSQIGQVYEQFF
.	TRBJ2-2	TRBV5-1	.	TGCGCCAGCAGCTTGGATGTTTTGGGTTTCACCGGGGAGCTGTTTTTT	CASSLDVLGFTGELFF
.	TRBJ2-1	TRBV14	few	TGTGCCAGCAGCCCCTCGGACTTTGCCTATGAGCAGTTCTTC	CASSPSDFAYEQFF
.	TRBJ1-6	TRBV7-9	once	TGTGCCAGCAGCCCCTTTGGAAGTGGGGGTTCACCCCTCCACTTT	CASSPFGSGGSPLHF
.	TRBJ2-2	TRBV5-4	.	TGTGCCAGCAGCTTTCAGAACACCGGGGAGCTGTTTTTT	CASSFQNTGELFF
.	TRBJ1-6	TRBV28	few	TGTGCCAGCAGTCCCCCCGGGGCGGTTTCACCCCTCCACTTT	CASSPPGAVSPLHF
.	TRBJ2-3	TRBV19	.	TGTGCCAGTAATCCCAGGGATACGCAGTATTTT	CASNPRDTQYF
TRBD1	TRBJ1-6	TRBV19	.	TGTGCCAGTAACCCTACAGGGGTTCAATCACCCCTCCACTTT	CASNPTGVQSPLHF
TRBD2	TRBJ2-3	TRBV9	.	TGTGCCAGCAGCCCCGACGGGACTAGCGAGCCTATAGCGGATACGCAGTATTTT	CASSPDGTSEPIADTQYF
TRBD1	TRBJ2-7	TRBV25-1	few	TGTGCCAGCAGTGAGAGACAGGGACCCTACGAGCAGTACTTC	CASSERQGPYEQYF
.	TRBJ2-1	TRBV19	.	TGTGCCAGTAGTCCTTCCTACAATGAGCAGTTCTTC	CASSPSYNEQFF
.	TRBJ1-4	TRBV5-6	once	TGTGCCAGCAGCCCCCGGACAGTGGAAAAACTGTTTTTT	CASSPRTVEKLFF
TRBD1	TRBJ2-1	TRBV7-2	.	TGTGCCAGCAGCTTAGGTACAGGGGGTAATGAGCAGTTCTTC	CASSLGTGGNEQFF
.	TRBJ1-5	TRBV5-1	.	TGCGCCAGCAGCGAACCAGGGCAGCCCCAGCATTTT	CASSEPGQPQHF
.	TRBJ1-2	TRBV2	.	TGTGCCAGCAGTAACCAGGGCGGCCAGACCTTC	CASSNQGGQTF
.	TRBJ1-1	TRBV4-2	.	TGTGCCAGCAGCCAAGATCTGTCAGGGGAGGACACTGAAGCTTTCTTT	CASSQDLSGEDTEAFF
TRBD1	TRBJ2-7	TRBV11-2	.	TGTGCCAGTAGGAGAAACAGGGGGCACTCCGAGCAGTACTTC	CASRRNRGHSEQYF
TRBD1	TRBJ2-2	TRBV6-6	few	TGTGCCAGCAGTTACTTACAGGGGGTTTCCGGGGAGCTGTTTTTT	CASSYLQGVSGELFF
.	TRBJ1-2	TRBV28	.	TGTGCCAGCACTCCAACTGGGGGCGAAGACTATGGCTACACCTTC	CASTPTGGEDYGYTF
.	TRBJ2-5	TRBV11-1	.	TGTGCCAGCAGCTTAGGACTAGAAGAGACCCAGTACTTC	CASSLGLEETQYF
TRBD1	TRBJ1-2	TRBV27	.	TGTGCCAGCAGTTCCCCGGGACAGCTATATGGCTACACCTTC	CASSSPGQLYGYTF
TRBD2	TRBJ2-3	TRBV28	.	TGTGCCAGCAGCCCCCATGCCCTCCTAGCGGGGGGGTCAGATACGCAGTATTTT	CASSPHALLAGGSDTQYF
.	TRBJ1-1	TRBV7-8	.	TGTGCCAGCAGCCCCGTAACGAACACTGAAGCTTTCTTT	CASSPVTNTEAFF
.	TRBJ2-3	TRBV7-2	.	TGTGCCAGCAGCTTAGATGGTGCAGATACGCAGTATTTT	CASSLDGADTQYF
TRBD2	TRBJ2-5	TRBV6-5	.	TGTGCCAGCAGTTCCGGGAGGATGCAGAAGGAGACCCAGTACTTC	CASSSGRMQKETQYF
.	TRBJ1-2	TRBV15	.	TGTGCCACCAGCAGGCTAACAGGGACGACCTATGGCTACACCTTC	CATSRLTGTTYGYTF
TRBD1	TRBJ1-1	TRBV6-5	.	TGTGCCAGCACACAGGGGTGGAAAGCTTTCTTT	CASTQGWKAFF
.	TRBJ1-1	TRBV5-1	.	TGCGCCAGCAGCCCTGCTACCGGGCCCATGAACACTGAAGCTTTCTTT	CASSPATGPMNTEAFF
TRBD1	TRBJ1-1	TRBV7-8	.	TGTGCCAGCAGCTTAGAGGCCAGGGGGCCGGGCACTGAAGCTTTCTTT	CASSLEARGPGTEAFF
.	TRBJ2-2	TRBV7-2	.	TGTGCCAGCAGCTTAGCGGGAGCAGGGACCGGGGAGCTGTTTTTT	CASSLAGAGTGELFF
.	TRBJ1-1	TRBV6-6	.	TGTGCCAGCAGTTTTGTCATGAACACTGAAGCTTTCTTT	CASSFVMNTEAFF
.	TRBJ1-1	TRBV7-2	.	TGTGCCAGCAGCTTAGAGATCGTTAGAGGGACTGAAGCTTTCTTT	CASSLEIVRGTEAFF
.	TRBJ2-3	TRBV7-9	.	TGTGCCAGCAGCCTCGAGACCACAGATACGCAGTATTTT	CASSLETTDTQYF
.	TRBJ1-6	TRBV10-3	.	TGTGCCAGAATAGATCGGAGCTCCTATAATTCACCCCTCCACTTT	CARIDRSSYNSPLHF
TRBD1	TRBJ2-7	TRBV6-6	.	TGTGCCAGCAGTCCCGCGACAGGGGTCTACGAGCAGTACTTC	CASSPATGVYEQYF
.	TRBJ1-1	TRBV7-7	.	TGTGCCAGCAGCTTAGCGGACGGACTTGAAGCTTTCTTT	CASSLADGLEAFF
TRBD1	TRBJ1-3	TRBV9	.	TGTGCCAGCAGCGTTTTTGCGGGGATCCCACAGGGGTTAGCAGGAAACACCATATATTTT	CASSVFAGIPQGLAGNTIYF
.	TRBJ1-2	TRBV6-6	.	TGTGCCAGCAGTAAGGTGCCTGGCGGTGGCTACACCTTC	CASSKVPGGGYTF
.	TRBJ2-7	TRBV10-1	.	TGCGCCAGCTCCCCGGGGCGGGGACGGCAGTACTTC	CASSPGRGRQYF
.	TRBJ1-1	TRBV19	.	TGTGCCAGTATCCAGAACACTGAAGCTTTCTTT	CASIQNTEAFF
.	TRBJ2-7	TRBV7-9	.	TGTGCCAGCAGCTTAGTTCCAAACCCAGGGGAGGCCATCTCCTACGAGCAGTACTTC	CASSLVPNPGEAISYEQYF